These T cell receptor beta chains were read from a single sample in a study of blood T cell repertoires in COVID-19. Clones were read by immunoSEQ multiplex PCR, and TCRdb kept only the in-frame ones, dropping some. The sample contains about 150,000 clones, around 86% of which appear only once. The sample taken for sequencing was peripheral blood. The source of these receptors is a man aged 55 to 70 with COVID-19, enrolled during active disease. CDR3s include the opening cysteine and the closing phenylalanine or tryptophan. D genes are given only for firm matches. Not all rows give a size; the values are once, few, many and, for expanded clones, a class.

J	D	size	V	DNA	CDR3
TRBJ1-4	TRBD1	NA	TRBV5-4	TGTGCCAGCAGTTACGGACAGGGCGGTGAAAAACTGTTTTTT	CASSYGQGGEKLFF
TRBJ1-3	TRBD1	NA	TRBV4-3	TGCGCCAGCAGCCACGGACAGGAGAGCTCTGGAAACACCATATATTTT	CASSHGQESSGNTIYF
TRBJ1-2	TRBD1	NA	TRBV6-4	TGTGCCAGCAGTACGACAGGGGGCTATGGCTACACCTTC	CASSTTGGYGYTF
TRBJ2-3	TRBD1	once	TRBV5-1	TGCGCCAGCAGCTTGGCCCGGGACAGGGTGGGAGATACGCAGTATTTT	CASSLARDRVGDTQYF
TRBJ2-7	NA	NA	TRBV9	TGTGCCAGCAGCGGCCAGGGTTACGAGCAGTACTTC	CASSGQGYEQYF
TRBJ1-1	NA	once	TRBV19	TGTGCCAGTAGCATCGGGGGGTTACCAAACACTGAAGCTTTCTTT	CASSIGGLPNTEAFF
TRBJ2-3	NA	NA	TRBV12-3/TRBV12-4	TGTGCCAGCAGCCCGGGGAGCGTAAGGATGCAGTATTTT	CASSPGSVRMQYF
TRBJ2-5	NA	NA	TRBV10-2	TGCGCCAGCAGTGGGTCAAGGGTATCAGTGGAGGCCCAGTACTTC	CASSGSRVSVEAQYF
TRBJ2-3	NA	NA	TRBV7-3	TGTGCCAGCAGCTTAGGGCGGGACCCAGATACGCAGTATTTT	CASSLGRDPDTQYF
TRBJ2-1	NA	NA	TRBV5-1	TGCGCCAGCAGCCAAACAGGAAACCTTCTCAATGAGCAGTTCTTC	CASSQTGNLLNEQFF
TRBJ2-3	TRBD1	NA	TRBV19	TGTGCCAGTAGTACCGGACAGGGTTACACAGATACGCAGTATTTT	CASSTGQGYTDTQYF
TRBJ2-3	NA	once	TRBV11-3	TGTGCCAGCAGCTTTTCCGGACGGACTACGAGGGCAGATACGCAGTATTTT	CASSFSGRTTRADTQYF
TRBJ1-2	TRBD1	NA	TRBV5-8	TGTGCCAGCAGCTTCCCGGACAGGGGGCCCTATGGCTACACCTTC	CASSFPDRGPYGYTF
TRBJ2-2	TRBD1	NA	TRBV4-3	TGCGCCAGCAGCCAAGATTACAGGGGGTATGGCACCGGGGAGCTGTTTTTT	CASSQDYRGYGTGELFF
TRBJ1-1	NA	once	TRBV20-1	TGCAGTGCTAGTAACAGGGTGAACACTGAAGCTTTCTTT	CSASNRVNTEAFF
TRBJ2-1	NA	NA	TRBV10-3	TGTGCCATCAGTGAGTCCCAGGGGCGTGGGGAGTTCTTC	CAISESQGRGEFF
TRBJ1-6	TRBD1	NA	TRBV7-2	TGTGCCAGCAGCGCGCAAGGACAGGCATATAATTCACCCCTCCACTTT	CASSAQGQAYNSPLHF
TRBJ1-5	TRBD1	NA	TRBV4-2	TGTGCCAGCAGCCCAGAGACAGGGGGCAATCAGCCCCAGCATTTT	CASSPETGGNQPQHF
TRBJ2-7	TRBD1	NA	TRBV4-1	TGCGCCAGCAGCCATCCTTACGCCGGGACAGGTGCCTACGAGCAGTACTTC	CASSHPYAGTGAYEQYF
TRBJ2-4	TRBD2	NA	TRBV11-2	TGTGCCAGCAGCGGGACTAGTGGAGGATTAAACATTCAGTACTTC	CASSGTSGGLNIQYF
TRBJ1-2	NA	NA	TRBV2	TGTGCCAGCACCCAGACGACGGGTGGCTACACCTTC	CASTQTTGGYTF
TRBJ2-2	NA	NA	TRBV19	TGTGCCAGTAGTGCCCAAAAGGGCCGAGGGCGTGGGTACACCGGGGAGCTGTTTTTT	CASSAQKGRGRGYTGELFF
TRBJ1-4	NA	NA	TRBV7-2	TGTGCCAGTAGCTTTAACTTCGGTGAAAAACTGTTTTTT	CASSFNFGEKLFF
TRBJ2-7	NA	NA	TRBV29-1	TGCAGCGTTGAACAGGGGTTTCTGCACGAGCAGTACTTC	CSVEQGFLHEQYF
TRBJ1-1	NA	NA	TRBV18	TGTGCCAGCTCTCTGGGACACATGAACACTGAAGCTTTCTTT	CASSLGHMNTEAFF
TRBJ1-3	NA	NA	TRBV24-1	TGTGCCACCAGTGACCCCCGGGTTAACTCTGGAAACACCATATATTTT	CATSDPRVNSGNTIYF
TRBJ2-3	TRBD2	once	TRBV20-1	TGCAGTGCTAGTCGGACTAGCGGGAGGGCAGGCACAGATACGCAGTATTTT	CSASRTSGRAGTDTQYF
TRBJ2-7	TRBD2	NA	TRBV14	TGTGCCAGCAGCCAGCAGCGACCTAGCGGGAGCGGACCCTACGAGCAGTACTTC	CASSQQRPSGSGPYEQYF
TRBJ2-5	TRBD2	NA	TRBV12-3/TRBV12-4	TGTGCCAGCAGTTTCCAGCGGGGAGGGACCCAGTACTTC	CASSFQRGGTQYF
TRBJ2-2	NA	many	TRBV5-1	TGCGCCAGCTGCAGTCGTACAGGGTCCGGGGAGCTGTTTTTT	CASCSRTGSGELFF
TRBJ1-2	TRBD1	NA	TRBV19	TGTGCCAGTAGTGTAACCCCAGGACAGGGAAAAGGTTATGGCTACACCTTC	CASSVTPGQGKGYGYTF
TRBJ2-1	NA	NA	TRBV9	TGTGCCAGCAGCGTAGACTCTAATGAGCAGTTCTTC	CASSVDSNEQFF
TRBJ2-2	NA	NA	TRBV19	TGTGCCAGTAGTATCTATCAGGGCACCGGGGAGCTGTTTTTT	CASSIYQGTGELFF
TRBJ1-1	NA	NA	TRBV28	TGTGCCAGCGGGTCGCTGGGGGCGTCGAACACTGAAGCTTTCTTT	CASGSLGASNTEAFF
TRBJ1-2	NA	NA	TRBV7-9	TGTGCCAGCGGTCGGTGGCAGGATAACTATGGCTACACCTTC	CASGRWQDNYGYTF
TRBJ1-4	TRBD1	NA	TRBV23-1	TGCGCCAGCAGTCAATCGAAAAGGAGGGACAGGGAGGGAAGGTGGAATGAAAAACTGTTTTTT	CASSQSKRRDREGRWNEKLFF
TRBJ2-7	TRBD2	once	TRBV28	TGTGCCAGCTCCGGGACTAGCGGGAGTTTTGGAGAGCAGTACTTC	CASSGTSGSFGEQYF
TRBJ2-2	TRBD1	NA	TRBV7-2	TGTGCCAGCAGCCCGGACAGGGTCGGCACCGGGGAGCTGTTTTTT	CASSPDRVGTGELFF
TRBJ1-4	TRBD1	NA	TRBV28	TGTGCCAGCAGTCCGGACAGGGGAGGGGAAAAACTGTTTTTT	CASSPDRGGEKLFF
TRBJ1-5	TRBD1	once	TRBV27	TGTGCCAGCAGTGGGACAGGGGTCCAGCCCCAGCATTTT	CASSGTGVQPQHF
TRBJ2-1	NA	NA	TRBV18	TGTGCCAGCTCACCACCGGTACCTAAGGAGCAGTTCTTC	CASSPPVPKEQFF
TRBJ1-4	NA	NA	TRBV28	TGTGCCAGCAGCCTGACAGGACTCTATGCAACTAATGAAAAACTGTTTTTT	CASSLTGLYATNEKLFF
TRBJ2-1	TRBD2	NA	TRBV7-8	TGTGCCAGCGGCAGTTCGGGACTAGCCACTGAGCAGTTCTTC	CASGSSGLATEQFF
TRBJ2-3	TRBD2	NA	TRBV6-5	TGTGCCAGCACCAGCGGGAGGGTGGGAGATACGCAGTATTTT	CASTSGRVGDTQYF
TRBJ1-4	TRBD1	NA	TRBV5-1	TGCGCCAGCAGCTTTTCAGGGGGCCTAGAGGAAAAACTGTTTTTT	CASSFSGGLEEKLFF
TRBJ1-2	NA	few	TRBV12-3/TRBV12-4	TGTGCCAGCAGTTTTGACAGTTTCTATGGCTACACCTTC	CASSFDSFYGYTF
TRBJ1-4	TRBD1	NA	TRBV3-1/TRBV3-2	TGTGCCAGCAGGCCCTCGACAGGGATGAATGAAAAACTGTTTTTT	CASRPSTGMNEKLFF
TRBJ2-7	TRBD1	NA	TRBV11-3	TGTGCCAGCAGCTTAGCTCAACAGGGGGCCTACGAGCAGTACTTC	CASSLAQQGAYEQYF
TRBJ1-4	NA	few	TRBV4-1	TGCGCCAGCAGCCCGCCGACAGGAAGGAGAGGTGAAAAACTGTTTTTT	CASSPPTGRRGEKLFF
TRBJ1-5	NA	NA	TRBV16	TGTGCCAGCAGCCAATCAGGCCCGGGGCCCCAGCATTTT	CASSQSGPGPQHF
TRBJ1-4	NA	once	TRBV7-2	TGTGCCAGCAGCGGACAGACTAATGAAAAACTGTTTTTT	CASSGQTNEKLFF
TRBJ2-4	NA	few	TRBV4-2	TGTGCCAGCAGCCAAGTTTCGCACAGGGACAACATTCAGTACTTC	CASSQVSHRDNIQYF
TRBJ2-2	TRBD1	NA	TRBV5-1	TGCGCCAGCAGCTCCGGGACAGGGAACACCGGGGAGCTGTTTTTT	CASSSGTGNTGELFF
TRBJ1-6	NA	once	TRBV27	TGTGCCAGCAGTTTTACAGGGATGCGAAATTATAATTCACCCCTCCACTTT	CASSFTGMRNYNSPLHF
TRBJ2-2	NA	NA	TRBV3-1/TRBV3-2	TGTGCCAGCAGAGTACTCATCACCGGGGAGCTGTTTTTT	CASRVLITGELFF
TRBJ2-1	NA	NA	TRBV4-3	TGCGCCAGCAGCCAAGTACTCGGTCCGCGTGAGCAGTTCTTC	CASSQVLGPREQFF
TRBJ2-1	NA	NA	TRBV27	TGTGCCAGCAGTAGAATAGACAGGTACAATGAGCAGTTCTTC	CASSRIDRYNEQFF
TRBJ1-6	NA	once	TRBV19	TGTGCCAGTAGTGTCGGACAGATACTAAATTCACCCCTCCACTTT	CASSVGQILNSPLHF
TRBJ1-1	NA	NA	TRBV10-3	TGTGCCATCAGCGCAGGGGTTTCTGAAGCTTTCTTT	CAISAGVSEAFF